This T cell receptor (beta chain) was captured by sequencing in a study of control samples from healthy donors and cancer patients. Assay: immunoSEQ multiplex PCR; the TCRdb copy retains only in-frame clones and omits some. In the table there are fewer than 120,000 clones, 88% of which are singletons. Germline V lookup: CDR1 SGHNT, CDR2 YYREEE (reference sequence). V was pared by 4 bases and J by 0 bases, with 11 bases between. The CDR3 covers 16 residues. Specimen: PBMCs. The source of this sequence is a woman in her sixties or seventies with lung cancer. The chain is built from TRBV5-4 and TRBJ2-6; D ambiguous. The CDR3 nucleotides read TGTGCCAGCAGCCCAGGACCCTTCTCTGGGGCCAACGTCCTGACTTTC. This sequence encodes CASSPGPFSGANVLTF. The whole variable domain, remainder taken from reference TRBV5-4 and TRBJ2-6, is ETGVTQSPTHLIKTRGQQVTLRCSSQSGHNTVSWYQQALGQGPQFIFQYYREEENGRGNFPPRFSGLQFPNYSSELNVNALELDDSALYLCASSPGPFSGANVLTFGAGSRLTVL.